This entry describes one TCR beta chain. Antigen: not known. The data were obtained in a study of cytomegalovirus exposure and HLA in healthy donors. Across the study: Of all 380 or so donors who were genotyped, 81% belonged to the Caucasian-associated ancestry cluster. Regarding the study as a whole: A previous analysis found most TCR beta V segments productive roughly 87% or roughly 30% of the time.

This CDR3 spans 15 amino acids. Trimming removed 6 bases from V and 7 bases from J; junction bases left unmatched: 13. Germline assignment: CDR1 MNHEY and CDR2 SVGAGI. Vbeta (60) and Jbeta (13) primers were used in the PCR. Assay: immunoSEQ multiplex PCR; the TCRdb copy retains only in-frame clones and omits some. The table has 150,000 to 200,000 clones, around three quarters seen once; the top ten hold more than 2%. The chain links TRBV6-5 to TRBJ1-1, with 8 bases lining up with TRBD1. Input material: PBMCs. The sequence derives from a woman aged 25 to 39 in good health and CMV-seropositive. The CDR3 nucleotides read TGTGCCAGCAGAAGTACCGGGACAGGTCCCCTTGAAGCTTTCTTT. This translates into CASRSTGTGPLEAFF.